The 16 T cell receptor beta chains listed next were all sequenced from one sample in a study of cytomegalovirus exposure and HLA in healthy donors. A multiplex PCR was run with 60 Vbeta primers and 13 Jbeta primers. TCRdb's copy holds only in-frame clones and misses some; the assay was immunoSEQ multiplex PCR. The sample comprises about 45,000 clones, around two thirds of which are singletons, and less than 3.5% rests with the top ten. The sample was PBMCs. The receptor set was obtained from a woman in her 30s in good health and CMV-seronegative.

V is TRBV19 and J is TRBJ1-2, with 7 bases aligning to TRBD1. The germline V gene encodes CDR1 LNHDA and CDR2 SQIVND (reference sequence). V dropped 5 bases and J dropped 10; count of bases not matched to a gene: 10. This CDR3 spans 13 amino acids. The CDR3 sequence: CASSPDRVGDYTF. For the CDR3, the DNA is TGTGCCAGTAGTCCTGACAGGGTTGGTGACTACACCTTC.

Written as DNA, the CDR3 is TGTGCCTGGAGTTTAGTGGAGACCCAGTACTTC. This codes for CAWSLVETQYF. The rearrangement links TRBV30 to TRBJ2-5; no clear D gene. V lost 2 bases and J 5 bases, leaving 6 bases between the germline ends. Germline CDR1 is GTSNPN and CDR2 is SVGIG (reference sequence). The CDR3 is 11 amino acids.

The chain uses TRBV6-5 and TRBJ2-5; the match to TRBD2 covers 7 bases. The V gene end was trimmed by 4 bases and the J gene end by 5 bases; junction bases not matched to a gene: 4. CDR1 and CDR2 (germline): MNHEY, SVGAGI. This CDR3 region has 13 residues. The DNA for the CDR3 is TGTGCCAGCAGTTCCCGGGGAGGGGAGACCCAGTACTTC. Translating gives CASSSRGGETQYF.

CDR3 sequence: CASSRQGYNEQFF. For the CDR3, the DNA is TGTGCCAGCAGCAGACAGGGGTACAATGAGCAGTTCTTC. The chain joins TRBV7-6 to TRBJ2-1; 8 bases are a match to TRBD1. CDR1 and CDR2 (germline): SGHVS, FNYEAQ. V dropped 5 bases and J dropped 4; count of bases not matched to a gene: 1. CDR3 size: 13 residues.

This rearrangement joins TRBV29-1 to TRBJ2-5; 9 positions match TRBD1. Trimming at V came to 0 bases and at J to 5 bases, leaving 4 bases not matched to a gene. CDR1 is SQVTM and CDR2 is ANQGSEA in the germline V gene. The CDR3 covers 14 residues. The CDR3, as DNA: TGCAGCGTTGAAGAGACAGGGGGGAGGGAGACCCAGTACTTC. Its protein is CSVEETGGRETQYF. The variable domain in full, with the rest retrieved from reference TRBV29-1 and TRBJ2-5, is SAVISQKPSRDICQRGTSLTIQCQVDSQVTMMFWYRQQPGQSLTLIATANQGSEATYESGFVIDKFPISRPNLTFSTLTVSNMSPEDSSIYLCSVEETGGRETQYFGPGTRLLVL.

The genes are TRBV20-1 and TRBJ2-1; D possibly corresponds to TRBD2 (5 bases). Germline CDR1 reads DFQATT; CDR2 reads SNEGSKA (reference sequence). CDR3 length: 11 amino acids. V gave up 6 bases and J gave up 3 bases, with 6 bases separating them. CDR3 sequence reads: CSADYYNEQFF. CDR3 nucleotide sequence: TGCAGTGCCGACTACTACAATGAGCAGTTCTTC.

This clone has just a few counts. The V call is TRBV28, the J call TRBJ1-5; D ambiguous. Germline CDR1 reads MDHEN; CDR2 reads SYDVKM. The CDR3 runs to 13 residues. V gave up 3 bases and J gave up 4 bases, with 7 bases separating them. The CDR3, as DNA: TGTGCCAGCAGTTTTCCAAATAATCAGCCCCAGCATTTT. It codes for CASSFPNNQPQHF.

This rearrangement joins TRBV11-2 to TRBJ2-5; 10 bases align to TRBD2. CDR3 length equals 17 residues. With 1 base clipped from V and 5 bases from J, the junction kept 10 bases outside the gene matches. Germline CDR1 and CDR2: SGHAT and FQNNGV. CDR3 protein: CASSLVASGGLEETQYF. The CDR3 DNA follows: TGTGCCAGCAGCTTAGTCGCTAGCGGGGGTTTGGAGGAGACCCAGTACTTC.

The rearrangement uses TRBV28 and TRBJ1-4; 9 positions match TRBD1. The CDR3 is made up of 15 amino acids. Germline values: CDR1 MDHEN, CDR2 SYDVKM. With V trimmed by 6 bases and J by 5 bases, 7 bases remained unmatched. This CDR3 reads CASSPPGQGNEKLFF. The CDR3 bases are TGTGCCAGCAGCCCTCCGGGACAGGGCAATGAAAAACTGTTTTTT.

The sample holds a few counts of this clone. The V call is TRBV19, the J call TRBJ1-5, with D possibly being TRBD1 (5 bases). The germline V gene has CDR1 LNHDA and CDR2 SQIVND (reference sequence). V lost 9 bases, J lost 7 bases, and 16 bases lay in between. This CDR3 has 13 residues. In nucleotides, the CDR3 is TGTGCCAGCCTTCAGGGAATCGGGCAGCCCCAGCATTTT. Its protein is CASLQGIGQPQHF.

In its sample, this clone was seen a few times. The genes are TRBV30 and TRBJ1-3, with D unresolved. Germline-derived CDR1 and CDR2 are GTSNPN and SVGIG (reference sequence). V shed 2 bases and J shed 0 bases, with 5 bases lying between them. The CDR3 is made up of 13 amino acids. CDR3 nucleotide sequence: TGTGCCTGGAGTCCAAACTCTGGAAACACCATATATTTT. Its translation: CAWSPNSGNTIYF.

The genes are TRBV5-4 and TRBJ2-5; tentatively, D is TRBD1 (6 bases). V lost 6 bases and J 3 bases, leaving 12 bases between the germline ends. Germline values: CDR1 SGHNT, CDR2 YYREEE (reference sequence). This CDR3 region has 13 residues. The chain's CDR3 is CASTPDSEETQYF. The CDR3 DNA follows: TGTGCCAGCACCCCGGACAGTGAAGAGACCCAGTACTTC.

This clone showed up just a few times. This chain joins TRBV6-1 and TRBJ1-6, with 7 bases aligning to TRBD1. This CDR3 region has 14 residues. The trim removed 6 bases at V and 8 bases at J, leaving 7 bases unmatched. CDR1 MNHNS and CDR2 SASEGT come from the germline V gene. The CDR3 reads CASSHRGVDSPLHF. Written as DNA, the CDR3 is TGTGCCAGCAGCCACAGGGGAGTTGATTCACCCCTCCACTTT.

The V and J genes are TRBV30 and TRBJ1-6, with D possibly being TRBD1 (5 bases). The V gene's germline CDR1 is GTSNPN and CDR2 SVGIG (reference sequence). The length of the CDR3 is 13 residues. The V gene lost 3 bases and the J gene lost 7 bases, with 10 bases spanning the gap. The CDR3 DNA sequence: TGTGCCTGGAGCAGGGCGGGAAATTCACCCCTCCACTTT. Its translation is CAWSRAGNSPLHF.

This clone is classed as medium-sized. Here the CDR3 reads CASSRGVSNQPQHF. CDR3 bases: TGTGCCAGCAGCCGGGGGGTTAGCAATCAGCCCCAGCATTTT. The chain combines TRBV9 with TRBJ1-5; possibly TRBD1 for D (5 bases). The CDR3 has 14 amino acids. V was trimmed by 4 bases and J by 0 bases, leaving 8 bases between them. Germline V gene data show CDR1 as SGDLS and CDR2 as YYNGEE.

A few counts support this clone. The CDR3 sequence is CASNTVMNTEAFF. CDR3 bases: TGTGCCAGCAATACAGTCATGAACACTGAAGCTTTCTTT. The chain combines TRBV2 with TRBJ1-1; D uncertain. With 7 bases removed from V and 0 bases from J, the gap between germline ends came to 9 bases. CDR1 SNHLY and CDR2 FYNNEI come from the germline V gene. This CDR3 comprises 13 residues.